Here is one T cell receptor beta chain with its context. Its antigen is not identified. The CDR3 loop spans 13 amino acids. The germline V and J ends were trimmed by 3 bases and 6 bases, with 11 bases remaining between them. In germline, CDR1 is LGHDT, CDR2 YNNKEL (reference sequence). The data are from a study of identical twins. Study-wide results and limits: Within twin pairs, the out-of-frame alpha sequences they shared showed excess low generation probability.

Each CDR3 protein is one row after TCRdb ran MiXCR on the 5' RACE reads. Of over 600,000 distinct CDR3 sequences in the sample, 21% were seen once. The sample was also reused in another study, on T cells expressing NK-cell markers.

Source material: PBMCs. This TCR came from a woman aged 18-35 years in good health. The gene calls are TRBV3-1 and TRBJ2-5; D is unresolved. Written as DNA, the CDR3 is TGTGCCAGCAGCCATGGGCCGAGAAAGACCCAGTACTTC. Amino acid sequence: CASSHGPRKTQYF.